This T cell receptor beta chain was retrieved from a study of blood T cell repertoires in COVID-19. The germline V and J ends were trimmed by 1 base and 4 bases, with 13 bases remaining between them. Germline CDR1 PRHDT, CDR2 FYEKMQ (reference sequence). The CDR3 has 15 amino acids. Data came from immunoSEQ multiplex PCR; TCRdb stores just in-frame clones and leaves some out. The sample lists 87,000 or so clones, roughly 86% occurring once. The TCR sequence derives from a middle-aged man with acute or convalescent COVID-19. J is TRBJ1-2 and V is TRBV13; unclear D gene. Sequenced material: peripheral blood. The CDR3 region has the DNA TGTGCCAGCAGCTTAGTGCGGGGTTCCTCCTATGGCTACACCTTC. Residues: CASSLVRGSSYGYTF.